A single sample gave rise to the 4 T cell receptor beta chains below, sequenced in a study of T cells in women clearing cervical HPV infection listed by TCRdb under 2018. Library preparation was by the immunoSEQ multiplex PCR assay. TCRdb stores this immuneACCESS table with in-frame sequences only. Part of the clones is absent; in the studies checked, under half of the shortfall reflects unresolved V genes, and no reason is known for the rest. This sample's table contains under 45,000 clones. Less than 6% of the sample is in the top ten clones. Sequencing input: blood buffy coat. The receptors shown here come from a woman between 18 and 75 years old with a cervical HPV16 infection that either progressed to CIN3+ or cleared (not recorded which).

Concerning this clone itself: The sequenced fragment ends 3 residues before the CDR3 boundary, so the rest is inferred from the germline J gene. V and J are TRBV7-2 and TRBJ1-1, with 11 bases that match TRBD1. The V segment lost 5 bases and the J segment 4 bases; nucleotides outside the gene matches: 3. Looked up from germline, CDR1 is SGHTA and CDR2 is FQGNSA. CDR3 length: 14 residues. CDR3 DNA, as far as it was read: TGTGCCAGCAGCGGACAGGGGGCGGGCACTGAA. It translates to CASSGQGAGTE. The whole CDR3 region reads CASSGQGAGTEAFF.

Incomplete CDR3 DNA: TGTGCCAGCAGCCCAGGGACAGGAGCTGGAAACACC. As protein: CASSPGTGAGNT. The whole CDR3 sequence is CASSPGTGAGNTIYF. This chain uses TRBV5-4 with TRBJ1-3; 8 bases are shared with TRBD1. The observed sequence ends 3 residues before the CDR3 terminus, with the missing tail filled in from the germline J gene. Trimming removed 4 bases from V and 2 bases from J; junction bases left unmatched: 5. Germline CDR1 and CDR2: SGHNT and YYREEE (reference sequence). The length of the CDR3 is 15 residues.

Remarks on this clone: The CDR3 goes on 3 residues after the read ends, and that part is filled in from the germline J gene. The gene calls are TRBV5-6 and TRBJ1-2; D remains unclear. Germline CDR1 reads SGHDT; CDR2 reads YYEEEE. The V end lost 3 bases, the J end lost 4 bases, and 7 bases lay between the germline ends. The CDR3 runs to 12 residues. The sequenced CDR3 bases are TGTGCCAGCAGCTCGGTCGTCTATGGC. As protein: CASSSVVYG. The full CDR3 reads CASSSVVYGYTF.

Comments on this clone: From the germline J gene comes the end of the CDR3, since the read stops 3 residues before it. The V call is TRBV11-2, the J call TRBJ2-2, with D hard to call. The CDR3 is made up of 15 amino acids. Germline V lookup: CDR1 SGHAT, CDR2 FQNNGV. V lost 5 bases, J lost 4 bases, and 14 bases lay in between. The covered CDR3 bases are TGTGCCAGCAGCAACGCAGGTTTTGGCACCGGGGAG. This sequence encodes CASSNAGFGTGE. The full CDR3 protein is CASSNAGFGTGELFF.